Listed here are 11 T cell receptor beta chains from one sample, sequenced in a study of tumor-infiltrating lymphocytes in primary liver carcinoma. cDNA specific to TCR beta was made from approximately 0.55 ug of total RNA, with a constant-region primer employed for priming. What produced the TCR beta libraries was three nested multiplex PCR rounds using slightly modified ARM-PCR. Both of the initial two PCR rounds ran for about 9 cycles and employed TRBV1-TRBV30 forward primers alongside a C-beta reverse primer. TCRdb itself ran the multiplex PCR reads through MiXCR, one entry per CDR3 protein. The top ten clones hold roughly 6% of a sample with approximately 330,000 distinct CDR3 sequences, about 65% of them seen once. Blood RNA came from unsorted whole blood; germline DNA was also extracted. Source material: peripheral blood. These receptors were collected from a middle-aged man with primary liver carcinoma and hepatitis B virus infection.

This clonotype was picked up a small number of times. A read error is possible here, since a much larger clone lies one base away. The chain carries TRBV4-2 and TRBJ2-1, with TRBD1 matching 11 bases. Germline CDR1 reads LGHNA; CDR2 reads YNFKEQ. The CDR3 is made up of 19 amino acids. The CDR3 reads CASSQDWSWGQGGYNERFF. Here the CDR3 DNA reads TGTGCCAGCAGCCAAGATTGGAGTTGGGGACAGGGGGGCTACAATGAGCGGTTCTTC.

This chain connects TRBV7-9 to TRBJ2-5; 8 bases map to TRBD1. With V trimmed by 0 bases and J by 5 bases, 5 bases remained unmatched. This CDR3 is built from 15 residues. Germline CDR1 reads SEHNR; CDR2 reads FQNEAQ (reference sequence). The CDR3 loop is CASSLAQGVGETQYF. CDR3 in DNA: TGTGCCAGCAGCTTAGCACAGGGGGTCGGGGAGACCCAGTACTTC.

About this clonotype itself: At one boundary the junction diverges from the germline segment, which might be a read error. This chain uses TRBV6-2 or TRBV6-3 with TRBJ2-1, with TRBD2 identical over 7 bases. CDR1 MNHEY and CDR2 SVGEGT come from the germline V gene. The CDR3 consists of 15 residues. CDR3 DNA sequence: TGTGCCAGCAGCAGACTGGCGGGAGAGGTTAATGCGCAGTTCTTC. Translating it yields CASSRLAGEVNAQFF.

As regards this clonotype: A read error may explain this, as a much larger clone is one base away. V usage is TRBV5-4 and J usage is TRBJ2-2; TRBD1 matches at 10 bases. The CDR3 runs to 16 residues. Germline values: CDR1 SGHNT, CDR2 YYREEE (reference sequence). The CDR3 DNA follows: TGTGCCAGCAGCTATCCGGGACAGGGGAACACCGGGGAGCTGTTATTT. Its translation: CASSYPGQGNTGELLF.

In its sample, this clonotype was seen a few times. The chain couples TRBV6-2 or TRBV6-3 to TRBJ2-7; D gene ambiguous. From germline, CDR1 is MNHEY and CDR2 SVGEGT. The ends were cut back, 2 bases at V and 2 bases at J, with 10 bases in the middle. The CDR3 has 14 residues. The CDR3 coding sequence is TGTGCCAGCAGTTACCCTCCGGGTACCTACGAGCAGTACTTC. Translating it yields CASSYPPGTYEQYF.

This clonotype has a count of ten or more. The chain uses TRBV5-6 and TRBJ2-3; 9 bases align to TRBD2. Germline V gene sequence: CDR1 SGHDT, CDR2 YYEEEE. The V gene end was trimmed by 0 bases and the J gene end by 4 bases; junction bases not matched to a gene: 3. The CDR3 contains 15 residues. The CDR3 spells CASSLALAGSDTQYF. For the CDR3, the DNA is TGTGCCAGCAGCTTGGCCCTAGCGGGATCAGATACGCAGTATTTT. The full variable domain, in which reference TRBV5-6 and TRBJ2-3 provide the parts outside the CDR3, is DAGVTQSPTHLIKTRGQQVTLRCSPKSGHDTVSWYQQALGQGPQFIFQYYEEEERQRGNFPDRFSGHQFPNYSSELNVNALLLGDSALYLCASSLALAGSDTQYFGPGTRLTVL.

The chain joins TRBV6-6 to TRBJ2-5, with D possibly TRBD1 on 6 matching bases. V was trimmed by 2 bases and J by 2 bases, leaving 12 bases between them. Germline V lookup: CDR1 MNHNY, CDR2 SVGAGI (reference sequence). The CDR3 has 15 amino acids. CDR3 protein: CASSYTRDTQETQYF. CDR3 DNA sequence: TGTGCCAGCAGTTACACCCGGGACACACAAGAGACCCAGTACTTC.

Remarks on this clonotype: An end of the junction differs from the germline gene, which may be a read error. The chain recombines TRBV11-2 with TRBJ2-1; D ambiguous. The germline CDR1 and CDR2 sequences are SGHAT and FQNNGV. The CDR3 spans 13 residues. In DNA form, the CDR3 reads TGTGCCAGCAGCTTAATCAGTATGTCTGAGCAATCCTTC. It is translated as CASSLISMSEQSF.

This clonotype was observed a single time. This sequence joins TRBV11-2 and TRBJ2-5; tentative D call: TRBD2 (7 bases). There are 12 residues in the CDR3. Germline V gives CDR1 SGHAT, CDR2 FQNNGV. V gave up 3 bases and J gave up 9 bases, with 11 bases separating them. For the CDR3, the DNA is TGTGCCAGCAGCTTTGAAGGGGGGGCCCAGTACTTC. It is translated as CASSFEGGAQYF.

This clonotype has only a few counts. The chain has TRBV5-1 and TRBJ1-1; D gene uncertain. Per germline, CDR1 SGHRS and CDR2 YFSETQ. Trimming pared 4 bases from V and 3 bases from J, leaving 13 bases between. The CDR3 spans 14 residues. The CDR3 bases are TGCGCCAGCAGCACGGGGTTGGAGTACACTGAAGCTTTCTTT. Its protein product is CASSTGLEYTEAFF.

Only a few counts were recorded for this clonotype. A much larger clonotype is one base distant, so this may be a read error. The rearrangement uses TRBV29-1 and TRBJ2-5; TRBD1 matches 8 bases. The V gene end was trimmed by 8 bases and the J gene end by 13 bases; junction bases not matched to a gene: 12. Germline CDR1 and CDR2: SQVTM and ANQGSEA. The CDR3 contains 11 residues. CDR3 sequence reads: CSIRTGWDWYF. Written as DNA, the CDR3 is TGCAGCATCAGGACAGGGTGGGATTGGTACTTC.